This T cell receptor (beta chain) appears in the sequencing data of a study of cytomegalovirus exposure and HLA in healthy donors. Primers included in the PCR were 60 Vbeta and 13 Jbeta primers. Measured with immunoSEQ multiplex PCR; TCRdb has only the in-frame clones, and not every one. The sample consists of under 85,000 clones, roughly 79% of them appearing once. V lost 5 bases and J lost 7; bases outside the gene matches: 4. The CDR3 runs 12 residues. Germline V gene sequence: CDR1 SGHDT, CDR2 YYEEEE. The material sequenced was PBMCs. The V and J genes are TRBV5-6 and TRBJ2-7; TRBD1 agrees at 9 bases. The sequence was collected from a woman aged 40 to 50 in good health and CMV-seropositive. In DNA form, the CDR3 reads TGTGCCAGCAGACAGGGGGCCAGGGAGCAGTACTTC. Translating it yields CASRQGAREQYF. Full variable domain (remainder filled in from reference TRBV5-6 and TRBJ2-7): DAGVTQSPTHLIKTRGQQVTLRCSPKSGHDTVSWYQQALGQGPQFIFQYYEEEERQRGNFPDRFSGHQFPNYSSELNVNALLLGDSALYLCASRQGAREQYFGPGTRLTVT.